The TCR beta chain described here comes from a study of CD8+ T cells in alopecia areata. The CDR3 is 14 amino acids. Germline assignment: CDR1 SGHVS and CDR2 FQNEAQ. V was clipped by 0 bases and J by 6 bases; unmatched bases: 2. Isolated RNA was reverse transcribed into cDNA used as the sequencing template. The method was immunoSEQ multiplex PCR; TCRdb's version includes in-frame clones alone and lacks a portion of them. This sample yields roughly 150,000 clones, of which around 58% are seen a single time; under 6.5% belongs to the top ten. It was from PBMCs that CD4+ and CD8+ T cells were sorted. The V and J genes are TRBV7-8 and TRBJ1-2; 9 bases are a match to TRBD1. The source was CD4+ T cells sorted from blood, collected at week 0. This clonotype originated in a human donor with alopecia areata. The CDR3 DNA follows: TGTGCCAGCAGCTTAGCGGGACAGGGTGATGGCTACACCTTC. Protein: CASSLAGQGDGYTF.